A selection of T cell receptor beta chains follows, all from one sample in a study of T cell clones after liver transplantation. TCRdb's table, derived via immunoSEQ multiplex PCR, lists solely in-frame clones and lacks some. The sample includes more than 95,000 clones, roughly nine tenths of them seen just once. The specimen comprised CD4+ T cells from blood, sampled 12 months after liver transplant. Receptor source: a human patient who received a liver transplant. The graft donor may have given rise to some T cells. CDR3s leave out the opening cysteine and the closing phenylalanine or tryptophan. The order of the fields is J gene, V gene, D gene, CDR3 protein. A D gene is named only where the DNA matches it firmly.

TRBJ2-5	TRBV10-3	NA	AIGQETQY
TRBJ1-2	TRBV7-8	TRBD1	ASSLLGQGVYGYT
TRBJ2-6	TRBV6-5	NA	ASSTIISGANVLT
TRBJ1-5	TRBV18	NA	ASSQGADNQPQH
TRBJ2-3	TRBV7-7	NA	ASSPGPGTDTQY
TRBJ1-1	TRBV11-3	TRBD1	ASSQGASYTEAF
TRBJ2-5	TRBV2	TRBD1	ASSPGTGAETQY
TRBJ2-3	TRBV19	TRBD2	ASNAGGADTQY
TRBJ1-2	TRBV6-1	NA	ASRDAEGFYGYT
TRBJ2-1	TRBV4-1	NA	ASSQQGGNEQF
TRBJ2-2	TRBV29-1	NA	SASPRGLNTGELF
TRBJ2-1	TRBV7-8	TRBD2	ASSLASRTSGRREQF
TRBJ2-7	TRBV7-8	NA	ASSLDRDRYEQY
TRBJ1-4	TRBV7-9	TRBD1	ASSLVLTGLNEKLF
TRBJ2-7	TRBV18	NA	ATTQDSPYEQY
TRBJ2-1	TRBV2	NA	ASSEPGNNEQF
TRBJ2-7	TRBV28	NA	ASRTLNYEQY
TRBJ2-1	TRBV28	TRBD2	ASSHLAGGPDEQF
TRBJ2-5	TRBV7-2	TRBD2	ASSFTSGKGETQY
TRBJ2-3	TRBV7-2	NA	ASSLNARSTDTQY
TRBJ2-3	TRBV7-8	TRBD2	ASSARRLAGGADTQY
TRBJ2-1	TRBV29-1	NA	SANEQF
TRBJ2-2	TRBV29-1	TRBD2	SVAGVGTGELF
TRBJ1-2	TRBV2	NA	ASSERFSGNGYT
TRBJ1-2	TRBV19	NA	ASSIRADGYT
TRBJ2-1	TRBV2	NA	ASSDYNEQF
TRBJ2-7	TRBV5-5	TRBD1	ASSLDVWGQGNEQY
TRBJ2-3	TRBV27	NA	ASSLKTTH
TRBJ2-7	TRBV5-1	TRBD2	ASSFIAGGGEQY
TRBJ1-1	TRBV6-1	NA	ASSAKWDTEAF
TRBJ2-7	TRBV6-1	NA	ASSSQGYEQY
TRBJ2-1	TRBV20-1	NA	SARVGTGQF
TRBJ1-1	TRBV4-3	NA	ASSQDWQINTEAF
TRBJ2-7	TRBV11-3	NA	ASSLWDQSSYEQY
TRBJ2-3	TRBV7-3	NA	ASSPTTALLRDTQY